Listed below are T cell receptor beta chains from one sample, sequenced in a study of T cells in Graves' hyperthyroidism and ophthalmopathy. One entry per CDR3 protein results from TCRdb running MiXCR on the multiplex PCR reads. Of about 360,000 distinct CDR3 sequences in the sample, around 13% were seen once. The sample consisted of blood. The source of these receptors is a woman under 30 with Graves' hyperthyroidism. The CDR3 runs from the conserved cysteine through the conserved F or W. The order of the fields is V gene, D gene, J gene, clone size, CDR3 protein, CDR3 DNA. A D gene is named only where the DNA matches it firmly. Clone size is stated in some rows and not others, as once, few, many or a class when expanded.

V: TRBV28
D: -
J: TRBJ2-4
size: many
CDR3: CASSLSGAGDAIQYF
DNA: TGTGCCAGCAGTTTATCAGGGGCAGGAGATGCCATTCAGTACTTC

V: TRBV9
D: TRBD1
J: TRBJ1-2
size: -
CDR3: CASSPRDRGLFGYTF
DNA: TGTGCCAGCAGCCCCAGGGACAGGGGGCTCTTTGGCTACACCTTC

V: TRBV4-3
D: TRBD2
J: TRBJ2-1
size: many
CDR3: CASSQDASGRWNEQFF
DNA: TGCGCCAGCAGCCAAGATGCTAGCGGGAGGTGGAATGAGCAGTTCTTC

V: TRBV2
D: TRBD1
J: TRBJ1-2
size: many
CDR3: CASILTRGTGIGYTF
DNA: TGTGCCAGCATACTCACGAGGGGGACAGGGATTGGCTACACCTTC

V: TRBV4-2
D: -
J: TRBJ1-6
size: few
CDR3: CASSQEEGGGGRNSPLHF
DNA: TGTGCCAGCAGCCAAGAAGAGGGGGGAGGTGGCAGGAATTCACCCCTCCACTTT

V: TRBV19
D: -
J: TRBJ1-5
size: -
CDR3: CASSMMARQNNQPQHF
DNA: TGTGCCAGTAGTATGATGGCCCGGCAGAACAATCAGCCCCAGCATTTT

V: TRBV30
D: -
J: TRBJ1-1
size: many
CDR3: CAWSVLGGGPEAFF
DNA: TGTGCCTGGAGTGTATTAGGGGGGGGCCCTGAAGCTTTCTTT

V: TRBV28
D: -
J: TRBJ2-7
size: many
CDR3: CASSDLSITYEEQYF
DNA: TGTGCCAGCAGTGACCTATCCATTACTTATGAGGAGCAGTACTTC

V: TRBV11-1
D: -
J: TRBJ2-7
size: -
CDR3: CASSTRTTDVYEQYF
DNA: TGTGCCAGCAGCACCAGGACTACTGACGTCTACGAGCAGTACTTC

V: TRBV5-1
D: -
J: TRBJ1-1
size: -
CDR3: CASSLEQGFEAFF
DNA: TGCGCCAGCAGCTTGGAACAGGGCTTTGAAGCTTTCTTT

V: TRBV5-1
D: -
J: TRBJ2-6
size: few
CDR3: CASSPAGRANVLTF
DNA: TGCGCCAGCAGCCCGGCGGGGAGGGCCAACGTCCTGACTTTC

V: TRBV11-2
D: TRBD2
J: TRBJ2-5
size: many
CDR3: CASSFIASGNQETQYF
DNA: TGTGCCAGCAGCTTTATAGCTAGCGGGAACCAAGAGACCCAGTACTTC

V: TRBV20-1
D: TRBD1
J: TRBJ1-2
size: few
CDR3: CSASEAGTGTFAYGYTF
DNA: TGCAGTGCTAGTGAAGCCGGGACAGGGACCTTTGCTTATGGCTACACCTTC

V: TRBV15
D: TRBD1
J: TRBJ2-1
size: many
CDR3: CATSSRQGEINEQFF
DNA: TGTGCCACCAGCAGTAGACAGGGCGAGATCAATGAGCAGTTCTTC